Listed here are 28 T cell receptor beta chains from one sample, sequenced in a study of T cells after yellow fever vaccination. From the 5' RACE reads, TCRdb called clonotypes with MiXCR, one entry per CDR3 protein. Among about 300,000 distinct CDR3 sequences listed, 7.5% to 9.5% were seen once. Source: CD4+ T cells sorted from PBMCs, taken 5 days after the yellow fever booster vaccination. These receptors originate from a man between 18 and 35 years old who received the YFV17D yellow fever vaccine.

This clonotype came up many times. This chain uses TRBV7-9 with TRBJ1-6; TRBD1 is a possible D gene (5 bases). V was pared by 3 bases and J by 8 bases, with 17 bases between. Per germline, CDR1 SEHNR and CDR2 FQNEAQ (reference sequence). The CDR3 has 16 amino acids. CDR3 in amino acids: CASSLGDFPSDSPLHF. In DNA, the CDR3 is TGTGCCAGCAGCTTGGGGGACTTCCCATCGGATTCACCCCTCCACTTT. The full variable domain, rest sourced from reference TRBV7-9 and TRBJ1-6, is DTGVSQNPRHKITKRGQNVTFRCDPISEHNRLYWYRQTLGQGPEFLTYFQNEAQLEKSRLLSDRFSAERPKGSFSTLEIQRTEQGDSAMYLCASSLGDFPSDSPLHFGNGTRLTVT.

In its sample, this clonotype was seen a few times. V gene TRBV3-1 combines with J gene TRBJ1-1; D is ambiguous. The CDR3 covers 15 residues. Deletions cut 1 base from V and 4 bases from J, with 13 bases between. In germline, CDR1 is LGHDT, CDR2 YNNKEL (reference sequence). The CDR3, as DNA: TGTGCCAGCAGCCAAGCGGTCCGGGTGGGCACTGAAGCTTTCTTT. This translates into CASSQAVRVGTEAFF. The full variable domain, its missing parts supplied by reference TRBV3-1 and TRBJ1-1, is DTAVSQTPKYLVTQMGNDKSIKCEQNLGHDTMYWYKQDSKKFLKIMFSYNNKELIINETVPNRFSPKSPDKAHLNLHINSLELGDSAVYFCASSQAVRVGTEAFFGQGTRLTVV.

The gene calls are TRBV9 and TRBJ1-1; D gene ambiguous. The CDR3 length is 13 residues. Germline V CDR1 and CDR2: SGDLS, YYNGEE. Deletions cut 0 bases from V and 3 bases from J, with 6 bases between. The CDR3 coding sequence is TGTGCCAGCAGCGTAGCGGTTGACACTGAAGCTTTCTTT. Its translation: CASSVAVDTEAFF.

V and J are TRBV18 and TRBJ1-6; no clear D. Trimming removed 3 bases from V and 0 bases from J, with 9 bases in between. The CDR3 has 16 residues. Germline V gene sequence: CDR1 KGHSH, CDR2 LQKENI. The CDR3 spells CASSPYRNSYNSPLHF. The CDR3 nucleotides read TGTGCCAGCTCACCCTACAGAAACTCCTATAATTCACCCCTCCACTTT.

This clonotype was seen only a few times. This chain connects TRBV12-3 or TRBV12-4 to TRBJ1-4, with D perhaps TRBD1 (6 bases). Deletions cut 3 bases from V and 3 bases from J, with 8 bases between. The CDR3 consists of 14 residues. Here the CDR3 reads CASSFQGPNEKLFF. The CDR3 coding sequence is TGTGCCAGCAGTTTTCAGGGGCCTAATGAAAAACTGTTTTTT.

This clonotype came up many times. This chain joins TRBV12-3 or TRBV12-4 and TRBJ1-1; the match to TRBD1 covers 7 bases. The V segment lost 5 bases and the J segment 4 bases; nucleotides outside the gene matches: 4. The CDR3 has 13 residues. The CDR3 nucleotides are TGTGCCAGCAGTCAGGGGGGAAGCACTGAAGCTTTCTTT. Amino acid sequence: CASSQGGSTEAFF.

This clonotype was observed a handful of times. The chain joins TRBV5-1 to TRBJ1-1; D is perhaps TRBD1 (6 bases). Germline V lookup: CDR1 SGHRS, CDR2 YFSETQ. The V and J ends lost 6 bases and 0 bases respectively, with 18 bases between them. This CDR3 region has 16 residues. DNA for the CDR3: TGCGCCAGCACCACCCGGACGACAGGATTGAACACTGAAGCTTTCTTT. Its protein product is CASTTRTTGLNTEAFF.

This clonotype appeared many times. This chain uses TRBV12-3 or TRBV12-4 with TRBJ2-3; TRBD2 matches at 13 bases. V dropped 4 bases and J dropped 2; count of bases not matched to a gene: 3. This CDR3 region has 16 residues. CDR3 protein: CASSSLAGGPTDTQYF. The CDR3 DNA sequence: TGTGCCAGCAGTTCACTAGCGGGGGGGCCCACAGATACGCAGTATTTT.

This clonotype showed up just a few times. The rearrangement joins TRBV4-3 to TRBJ2-3; no clear D gene. V was trimmed by 3 bases and J by 4 bases, leaving 11 bases between them. CDR1 is LGHNA and CDR2 is YSLEER in the germline V gene. The CDR3 sequence is 14 residues long. CDR3 in DNA: TGCGCCAGCAGCCAGGATGTCCATTCAGATACGCAGTATTTT. This codes for CASSQDVHSDTQYF.

The sample holds many counts of this clonotype. The gene calls are TRBV5-1 and TRBJ1-2; D is ambiguous. The CDR3 extends over 14 amino acids. The V gene lost 0 bases and the J gene lost 0 bases, with 6 bases spanning the gap. CDR1 and CDR2 (germline): SGHRS, YFSETQ. CDR3 DNA sequence: TGCGCCAGCAGCTTGGACAGTCCTAACTATGGCTACACCTTC. This codes for CASSLDSPNYGYTF.

This clonotype was detected only a few times. The chain couples TRBV12-3 or TRBV12-4 to TRBJ1-1; tentative D call: TRBD1 (5 bases). The CDR3 loop spans 14 amino acids. V gave up 2 bases and J gave up 0 bases, with 7 bases separating them. The CDR3 DNA reads as TGTGCCAGCAGTTTAAGGGGCGTGAACACTGAAGCTTTCTTT. It codes for CASSLRGVNTEAFF.

This clonotype was seen a few times. The J gene is TRBJ2-1, the V gene TRBV2; the D is unclear. The CDR3 contains 14 residues. In germline, CDR1 is SNHLY, CDR2 FYNNEI. V lost 6 bases and J lost 1, with 10 bases in between. The CDR3 is CASSALQSYNEQFF. The CDR3, as DNA: TGTGCCAGCAGCGCCCTCCAGTCCTACAATGAGCAGTTCTTC.

Only a few counts were recorded for this clonotype. The V and J genes are TRBV2 and TRBJ1-5, with 9 bases identical to TRBD1. After removal of 6 bases from V and 2 bases from J, the junction contained 5 bases not matched to a gene. This CDR3 is built from 15 residues. Germline loops: CDR1 SNHLY, CDR2 FYNNEI. The CDR3 reads CASSVDRGGNQPQHF. The CDR3, as DNA: TGTGCCAGCAGCGTGGACAGGGGCGGCAATCAGCCCCAGCATTTT.

This clonotype was seen only a few times. This chain joins TRBV11-2 and TRBJ2-1; 9 bases are shared with TRBD2. Germline CDR1 SGHAT, CDR2 FQNNGV. J gave up 6 bases and V 5 bases, and 8 bases lay outside the gene matches. The CDR3 covers 15 residues. As DNA, the CDR3 is TGTGCCAGCAGCGTGGGACTAGCTGAGAGCAATGAGCAGTTCTTC. Residues: CASSVGLAESNEQFF. Full variable domain (remainder filled in from reference TRBV11-2 and TRBJ2-1): EAGVAQSPRYKIIEKRQSVAFWCNPISGHATLYWYQQILGQGPKLLIQFQNNGVVDDSQLPKDRFSAERLKGVDSTLKIQPAKLEDSAVYLCASSVGLAESNEQFFGPGTRLTVL.

Ten or more counts support this clonotype. The chain has TRBV9 and TRBJ2-3; D uncertain. CDR1 and CDR2 from the germline V gene are SGDLS and YYNGEE. CDR3 length: 12 residues. Trimming stripped 0 bases from V and 6 bases from J, with 5 bases between. CDR3 DNA: TGTGCCAGCAGCGTAGCTCAGGATACGCAGTATTTT. This translates into CASSVAQDTQYF.

The chain is built from TRBV5-1 and TRBJ1-6; D remains ambiguous. Germline values: CDR1 SGHRS, CDR2 YFSETQ. V was shortened by 4 bases and J by 5 bases, with 10 bases between the two germline ends. CDR3 size: 14 residues. CDR3 amino acids: CASSVDGDNSPLHF. The DNA of the CDR3 is TGCGCCAGCAGCGTGGACGGTGATAATTCACCCCTCCACTTT.

In DNA, the CDR3 is TGTGCCAGCAGCTCCGTTTGGAGCGAAGAGACCCAGTACTTC. This encodes CASSSVWSEETQYF. This rearrangement joins TRBV7-2 to TRBJ2-5; D ambiguous. The V gene lost 4 bases and the J gene lost 3 bases, with 12 bases spanning the gap. The CDR3 covers 14 residues. Germline V CDR1 and CDR2: SGHTA, FQGNSA.

Notes on this clonotype: This may be a read error: a much more frequent sequence differs by one nucleotide. V is TRBV11-2 and J is TRBJ2-3, with 9 bases fitting TRBD2. Per germline, CDR1 SGHAT and CDR2 FQNNGV. This CDR3 is built from 13 residues. CDR3 amino acids: CASAGGLKDTHYF. In DNA form, the CDR3 reads TGTGCCAGCGCGGGGGGGCTTAAAGATACGCATTATTTT. The whole variable domain, remainder taken from reference TRBV11-2 and TRBJ2-3, is EAGVAQSPRYKIIEKRQSVAFWCNPISGHATLYWYQQILGQGPKLLIQFQNNGVVDDSQLPKDRFSAERLKGVDSTLKIQPAKLEDSAVYLCASAGGLKDTHYFGPGTRLTVL.

The J gene is TRBJ1-3, the V gene TRBV3-1; no clear D. V lost 1 base and J 0 bases, leaving 10 bases between the germline ends. The CDR3 length is 16 residues. CDR1 LGHDT and CDR2 YNNKEL come from the germline V gene (reference sequence). CDR3 sequence reads: CASSQGSGISGNTIYF. In DNA, the CDR3 is TGTGCCAGCAGCCAAGGGAGCGGCATCTCTGGAAACACCATATATTTT.

This clonotype was seen repeatedly, ten times or more. V is TRBV5-6 and J is TRBJ2-5; unclear D gene. V lost 1 base to trimming and J lost 0 bases, with 7 bases between them. The length of the CDR3 is 14 residues. Germline V gene lookup returns CDR1 SGHDT and CDR2 YYEEEE. For the CDR3, the DNA is TGTGCCAGCAGCTTGAGGCCGAACCAAGAGACCCAGTACTTC. Amino acid sequence: CASSLRPNQETQYF.

This clonotype was seen ten or more times. V is TRBV5-1 and J is TRBJ2-1; D call uncertain. Germline CDR1 reads SGHRS; CDR2 reads YFSETQ. The CDR3 has 13 residues. The ends were cut back, 0 bases at V and 9 bases at J, with 10 bases in the middle. The CDR3 spells CASSLDIGGEQFF. CDR3 DNA: TGCGCCAGCAGCTTGGACATCGGCGGTGAGCAGTTCTTC.

This sequence joins TRBV6-5 and TRBJ2-6; D is perhaps TRBD1 or TRBD2 (5 bases each). V gave up 6 bases and J gave up 0 bases, with 9 bases separating them. The CDR3 consists of 15 residues. CDR1 and CDR2 from the germline V gene are MNHEY and SVGAGI. This CDR3 reads CASSGADSGANVLTF. The CDR3, as DNA: TGTGCCAGCAGCGGGGCCGACTCTGGGGCCAACGTCCTGACTTTC.

This clonotype appeared a few times. This chain uses TRBV20-1 with TRBJ1-5; D might be TRBD1 (5 bases). Germline V gene sequence: CDR1 DFQATT, CDR2 SNEGSKA (reference sequence). The CDR3 runs 13 residues. V shed 1 base and J shed 3 bases, with 7 bases lying between them. The CDR3 here is CSARGGNNQPQHF. CDR3 in DNA: TGCAGTGCTAGAGGGGGGAACAATCAGCCCCAGCATTTT.

This clonotype occurred a few times. The rearrangement uses TRBV5-1 and TRBJ1-1, with D maybe TRBD1 (5 bases). Trimming cost V 6 bases and J 2 bases, with 8 bases left between them. CDR1 is SGHRS and CDR2 is YFSETQ in the germline V gene. CDR3 size: 12 residues. The CDR3 spells CASKDTNTEAFF. The CDR3 nucleotides are TGCGCCAGCAAGGACACCAACACTGAAGCTTTCTTT. Using reference TRBV5-1 and TRBJ1-1 for the parts outside the CDR3, the full variable domain is KAGVTQTPRYLIKTRGQQVTLSCSPISGHRSVSWYQQTPGQGLQFLFEYFSETQRNKGNFPGRFSGRQFSNSRSEMNVSTLELGDSALYLCASKDTNTEAFFGQGTRLTVV.

The V call is TRBV12-3 or TRBV12-4, the J call TRBJ1-5, with D perhaps matching TRBD1 (5 bases). Trimming took 4 bases from V and 6 from J, leaving 7 bases between them. CDR3 length: 12 residues. In DNA form, the CDR3 reads TGTGCCAGCAGTTCGAGGGGTCAGCCCCAGCATTTT. It specifies CASSSRGQPQHF.

This clonotype was seen at least ten times. This chain connects TRBV5-1 to TRBJ2-7; the D is unclear. The CDR3 contains 13 residues. With 1 base removed from V and 3 bases from J, the gap between germline ends came to 8 bases. The V gene's germline CDR1 is SGHRS and CDR2 YFSETQ. DNA for the CDR3: TGCGCCAGCAGCTTGTCACCACTCTACGAGCAGTACGTC. Protein sequence: CASSLSPLYEQYV.

The CDR3 nucleotides read TGTGCCAGCAGCTTATGGTCCGGGGGGCTAGCAGATACGCAGTATTTT. This translates into CASSLWSGGLADTQYF. V is TRBV7-2 and J is TRBJ2-3; weak D call: TRBD2 (7 bases). Between the trimmed V and J ends, which lost 2 bases and 4 bases, there was a span of 16 bases. Germline loops: CDR1 SGHTA, CDR2 FQGNSA. CDR3 length: 16 amino acids.

This clonotype was detected ten times or more. V usage is TRBV11-1 and J usage is TRBJ2-5, with 8 positions matching TRBD1. The V gene's germline CDR1 is SGHAT and CDR2 FQDESV (reference sequence). CDR3 length: 15 residues. V trimming: 1 base; J trimming: 0 bases; junction bases outside the gene matches: 1. The CDR3 reads CASSLGDRNQETQYF. CDR3 in DNA: TGTGCCAGCAGCTTAGGGGACAGGAACCAAGAGACCCAGTACTTC.